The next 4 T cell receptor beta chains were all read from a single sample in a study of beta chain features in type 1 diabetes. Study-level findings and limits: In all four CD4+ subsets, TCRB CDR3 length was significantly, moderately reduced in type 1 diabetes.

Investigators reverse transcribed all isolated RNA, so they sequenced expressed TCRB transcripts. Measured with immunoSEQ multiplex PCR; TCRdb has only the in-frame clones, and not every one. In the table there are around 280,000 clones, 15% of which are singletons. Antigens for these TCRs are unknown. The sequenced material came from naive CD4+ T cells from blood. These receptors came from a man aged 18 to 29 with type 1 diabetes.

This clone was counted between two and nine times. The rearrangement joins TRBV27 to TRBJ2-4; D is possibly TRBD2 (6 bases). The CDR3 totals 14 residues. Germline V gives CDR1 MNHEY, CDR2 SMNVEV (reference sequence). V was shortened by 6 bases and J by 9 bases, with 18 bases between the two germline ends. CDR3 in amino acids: CASSPRVGLPIQYF. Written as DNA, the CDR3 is TGTGCCAGCAGCCCTAGAGTGGGACTTCCCATTCAGTACTTC.

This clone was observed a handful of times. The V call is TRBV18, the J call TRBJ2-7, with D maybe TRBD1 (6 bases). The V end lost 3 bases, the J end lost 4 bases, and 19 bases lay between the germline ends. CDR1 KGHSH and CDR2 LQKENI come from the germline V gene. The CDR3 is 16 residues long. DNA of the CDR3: TGTGCCAGCTCACCGCGTTCAGGGGCCCAGGGTTACGAGCAGTACTTC. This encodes CASSPRSGAQGYEQYF. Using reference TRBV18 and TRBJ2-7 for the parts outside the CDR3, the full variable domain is NAGVMQNPRHLVRRRGQEARLRCSPMKGHSHVYWYRQLPEEGLKFMVYLQKENIIDESGMPKERFSAEFPKEGPSILRIQQVVRGDSAAYFCASSPRSGAQGYEQYFGPGTRLTVT.

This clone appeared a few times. The CDR3 coding sequence is TGCGCCAGCAGCTTGCGGAGCGGGGTCAACGAGCAGTACTTC. This sequence encodes CASSLRSGVNEQYF. V usage is TRBV5-1 and J usage is TRBJ2-7, with 7 bases identical to TRBD2. The germline V gene encodes CDR1 SGHRS and CDR2 YFSETQ. J gave up 5 bases and V 1 base, and 6 bases lay outside the gene matches. This CDR3 is built from 14 residues.

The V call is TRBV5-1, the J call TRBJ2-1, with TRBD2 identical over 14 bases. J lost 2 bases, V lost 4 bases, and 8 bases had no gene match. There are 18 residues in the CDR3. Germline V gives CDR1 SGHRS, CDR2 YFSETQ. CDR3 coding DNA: TGCGCCAGCAGCAGAAGGACTAGCGGGGGGAACACCTACAATGAGCAGTTCTTC. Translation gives CASSRRTSGGNTYNEQFF.